The next 4 T cell receptor beta chains were all read from a single sample in a study of sequential checkpoint blockade in melanoma. Documented treatment: randomized to nivolumab then ipilimumab (arm A) or the reverse (arm B). TCRdb's copy holds only in-frame clones and misses some; the assay was immunoSEQ multiplex PCR. Among roughly 18,000 clones listed, over 65% were seen once. Sequencing was performed on tumor tissue (inferred from file names), taken from a patient given nivolumab and ipilimumab in sequence. Receptor source: a human donor with melanoma.

The chain couples TRBV6-8 to TRBJ2-3; no definite D call. The length of the CDR3 is 13 residues. Deletions cut 10 bases from V and 1 base from J, with 12 bases between. From germline, CDR1 is MNHGY and CDR2 SAAAGT. In nucleotides, the CDR3 is TGTGCCACCTCACGCGGACGCACAGATACGCAGTATTTT. Translation gives CATSRGRTDTQYF.

V gene TRBV19 combines with J gene TRBJ2-5; 7 nucleotides match TRBD2. The CDR3 covers 15 residues. The junction had 6 bases not matched to a gene; V was cut back by 4 bases and J by 1 base. Germline V lookup: CDR1 LNHDA, CDR2 SQIVND (reference sequence). CDR3 loop: CASSRGGSGQETQYF. The CDR3 bases are TGTGCCAGTAGTAGAGGCGGGAGCGGCCAAGAGACCCAGTACTTC.

The chain recombines TRBV28 with TRBJ2-1, with TRBD2 matching over 9 bases. Germline values: CDR1 MDHEN, CDR2 SYDVKM. V trimming: 3 bases; J trimming: 7 bases; junction bases outside the gene matches: 13. The CDR3 sequence is 17 residues long. CDR3 nucleotides: TGTGCCAGCAGTTTCCGGCTAGCGGGACTAGGTGGAAATGAGCAGTTCTTC. Translation: CASSFRLAGLGGNEQFF. Complete variable domain (other parts from reference TRBV28 and TRBJ2-1): DVKVTQSSRYLVKRTGEKVFLECVQDMDHENMFWYRQDPGLGLRLIYFSYDVKMKEKGDIPEGYSVSREKKERFSLILESASTNQTSMYLCASSFRLAGLGGNEQFFGPGTRLTVL.

The chain uses TRBV11-3 and TRBJ2-2; possible D gene TRBD2, 5 bases. The CDR3 has 17 residues. CDR1 and CDR2 (germline): SGHNT, YENEEA. Trimming pared 5 bases from V and 0 bases from J, leaving 16 bases between. The CDR3 DNA sequence: TGTGCCAGCAGCCCCGGAGGTCACAGATCGAACACCGGGGAGCTGTTTTTT. This codes for CASSPGGHRSNTGELFF.